Each of the 19 T cell receptor beta chains below was sequenced from the same sample in a study of blood T cell repertoires in COVID-19. TCRdb keeps only in-frame clones here, not all; method: immunoSEQ multiplex PCR. The data hold over 250,000 clones, with about four fifths observed a single time. Sequencing used peripheral blood. The receptors were sampled from a human donor with COVID-19, enrolled during active disease. The donor label of this sample is uncertain.

V gene TRBV5-4 combines with J gene TRBJ1-2; D remains unclear. V was trimmed by 1 base and J by 6 bases, leaving 16 bases between them. This CDR3 has 15 amino acids. The germline V gene encodes CDR1 SGHNT and CDR2 YYREEE (reference sequence). The CDR3 DNA reads TGTGCCAGCAGCTTGTTCCAGATGGGAGGGCATGGCTACACCTTC. This gives the protein CASSLFQMGGHGYTF.

J is TRBJ2-7 and V is TRBV14; tentative D call: TRBD1 (6 bases). There are 14 residues in the CDR3. The germline CDR1 and CDR2 sequences are SGHDN and FVKESK. V lost 3 bases, J lost 5 bases, and 14 bases lay in between. CDR3 sequence reads: CASSHLNRENEQYF. In DNA form, the CDR3 reads TGTGCCAGCAGCCATCTTAACAGGGAGAACGAGCAGTACTTC.

The V call is TRBV5-1, the J call TRBJ2-7; 8 nucleotides match TRBD1. Trimming at V came to 0 bases and at J to 6 bases, leaving 8 bases not matched to a gene. The CDR3 spans 15 residues. CDR1 and CDR2 (germline): SGHRS, YFSETQ. DNA for the CDR3: TGCGCCAGCAGCTTGGCCCTGGGACAGGTGAGCGAGCAGTACTTC. Amino acid sequence: CASSLALGQVSEQYF.

This chain connects TRBV10-3 to TRBJ2-3, with TRBD2 matching over 8 bases. The CDR3 is 15 residues long. Trimming cost V 5 bases and J 3 bases; bases outside gene matches: 7. Germline values: CDR1 ENHRY, CDR2 SYGVKD. The CDR3 region has the DNA TGTGCCATCAGTAGCGGGAGTGAGTCAACAGATACGCAGTATTTT. It codes for CAISSGSESTDTQYF.

This rearrangement joins TRBV29-1 to TRBJ2-2; D is ambiguous. Trimming stripped 7 bases from V and 4 bases from J, with 19 bases between. The CDR3 is 15 residues long. The germline CDR1 and CDR2 sequences are SQVTM and ANQGSEA. This chain's CDR3 is CSGGQGPSGTGELFF. The CDR3 DNA follows: TGCAGCGGAGGCCAAGGCCCTTCGGGCACCGGGGAGCTGTTTTTT.

V usage is TRBV6-6 and J usage is TRBJ1-1; 7 bases agree with TRBD1. Germline-derived CDR1 and CDR2 are MNHNY and SVGAGI (reference sequence). Trimming at V came to 4 bases and at J to 1 base, leaving 9 bases not matched to a gene. This CDR3 region has 16 residues. CDR3: CASSSQPWDRNTEAFF. Here the CDR3 DNA reads TGTGCCAGCAGTTCTCAACCCTGGGACAGGAACACTGAAGCTTTCTTT.

This chain connects TRBV29-1 to TRBJ2-5, with 9 bases matching TRBD1. Looked up from germline, CDR1 is SQVTM and CDR2 is ANQGSEA. The CDR3 sequence is 13 residues long. V lost 4 bases, J lost 5 bases, and 5 bases stayed unmatched. CDR3 DNA sequence: TGCAGCGTTGTAAACAGGGGGCTGGAGACCCAGTACTTC. Its protein is CSVVNRGLETQYF.

This rearrangement joins TRBV19 to TRBJ2-5; TRBD1 matches 7 bases. V shed 6 bases, J shed 4 bases, and the junction held 5 bases outside the gene matches. Germline CDR1 and CDR2: LNHDA and SQIVND (reference sequence). CDR3 length: 13 amino acids. The CDR3 DNA reads as TGTGCCAGTAGGCGACAGGGTCGAGAGACCCAGTACTTC. It codes for CASRRQGRETQYF.

This clone showed up just a few times. V gene TRBV29-1 combines with J gene TRBJ1-3, with 10 bases lining up with TRBD1. The CDR3 runs 14 residues. Trimming at V came to 8 bases and at J to 2 bases, leaving 6 bases not matched to a gene. Germline CDR1 SQVTM, CDR2 ANQGSEA. The CDR3: CSYRQGATGNTIYF. CDR3 coding DNA: TGCAGCTACCGACAGGGGGCTACTGGAAACACCATATATTTT.

V usage is TRBV24-1 and J usage is TRBJ2-5, with 10 bases lining up with TRBD1. Per the germline V gene, CDR1 is KGHDR and CDR2 is SFDVKD. The CDR3 runs to 17 residues. The J segment lost 1 base and the V segment lost 3 bases, leaving 7 bases of the junction unmatched. The CDR3 DNA is TGTGCCACCAGTGATGCCCGGGACAGGGGACCCCAAGAGACCCAGTACTTC. It translates to CATSDARDRGPQETQYF.

The gene calls are TRBV27 and TRBJ2-2; TRBD2 aligns across 10 bases. Germline assignment: CDR1 MNHEY and CDR2 SMNVEV (reference sequence). The CDR3 runs to 18 residues. Trimming removed 2 bases from V and 3 bases from J; junction bases left unmatched: 9. The CDR3 sequence: CASSLETSGIGYTGELFF. CDR3 DNA: TGTGCCAGCAGTTTAGAAACTAGCGGGATAGGATACACCGGGGAGCTGTTTTTT.

This chain uses TRBV28 with TRBJ1-4; 10 positions agree with TRBD1. The CDR3 extends over 13 amino acids. Germline values: CDR1 MDHEN, CDR2 SYDVKM. V lost 6 bases, J lost 8 bases, and 3 bases stayed unmatched. In DNA, the CDR3 is TGTGCCAGCAGGCGGACAGGGGGGGAAAAACTGTTTTTT. This codes for CASRRTGGEKLFF.

This chain joins TRBV19 and TRBJ1-3; 9 nucleotides match TRBD1. V shed 7 bases and J 2 bases; nucleotides not matched to a gene: 3. Germline CDR1 LNHDA, CDR2 SQIVND (reference sequence). The CDR3 loop spans 14 amino acids. This CDR3 is CASTYRGPGNTIYF. The CDR3 DNA reads TGTGCCAGTACGTACAGGGGGCCTGGAAACACCATATATTTT.

This chain connects TRBV6-4 to TRBJ2-1; TRBD2 aligns across 13 bases. The CDR3 is made up of 15 amino acids. Germline V gene lookup returns CDR1 MRHNA and CDR2 SNTAGT. The V and J ends lost 6 bases and 8 bases, in that order; junction bases with no gene match: 7. CDR3 residues: CASRELAGGHDEQFF. The CDR3 DNA sequence: TGTGCCAGCAGAGAACTAGCGGGAGGGCACGATGAGCAGTTCTTC.

The genes are TRBV5-5 and TRBJ1-2; no clear D gene. Trimming took off 6 bases at V and 8 bases at J, with 23 bases between the two ends. Germline CDR1 and CDR2: SGHKS and YYEKEE (reference sequence). The CDR3 contains 15 residues. The CDR3 DNA sequence: TGTGCCAGCAACAATTATCTGGGAGCTATAACAGGCTACACCTTC. Amino acids: CASNNYLGAITGYTF.

V and J are TRBV5-8 and TRBJ2-3; no firm D call. This CDR3 has 14 amino acids. Per germline, CDR1 SGHTS and CDR2 YDEGEE. V lost 9 bases to trimming and J lost 2 bases, with 16 bases between them. The CDR3: CATRVSFTTDTQYF. As DNA, the CDR3 is TGTGCCACCCGGGTTTCTTTCACCACAGATACGCAGTATTTT.

Regarding this clone: Other DNA sequences in the same sample also yield this CDR3. The chain is built from TRBV7-3 and TRBJ1-2, with a possible D match to TRBD1 (6 bases). Germline V lookup: CDR1 SGHTA, CDR2 FQGTGA. The length of the CDR3 is 14 residues. V was cut by 5 bases and J by 4 bases, with 14 bases left in between. In nucleotides, the CDR3 is TGTGCCAGCAGCCCGACGGGGGGCGGCTATGGCTACACCTTC. It specifies CASSPTGGGYGYTF.

V and J are TRBV9 and TRBJ2-7; 7 nucleotides agree with TRBD1. Unmatched junction bases numbered 10, after V lost 0 bases and J lost 4 bases. Germline CDR1 reads SGDLS; CDR2 reads YYNGEE. CDR3 size: 16 residues. The CDR3 reads CASSVGSPGQLYEQYF. The CDR3 DNA sequence: TGTGCCAGCAGCGTAGGATCTCCGGGACAGCTATACGAGCAGTACTTC.

The genes are TRBV7-8 and TRBJ2-7, with 10 bases matching TRBD2. Germline V CDR1 and CDR2: SGHVS, FQNEAQ. V shed 5 bases, J shed 2 bases, and the junction held 3 bases outside the gene matches. The CDR3 is 14 residues long. CDR3 loop: CASSPAGGTYEQYF. The CDR3 nucleotides are TGTGCCAGCAGCCCAGCGGGAGGGACCTACGAGCAGTACTTC.